The rows below give T cell receptor beta chains drawn from one sample of a study of cytomegalovirus exposure and HLA in healthy donors. Clones were sequenced by immunoSEQ multiplex PCR, and TCRdb holds only the in-frame ones, with some missing. The data show 150,000 to 200,000 clones, with over 60% seen just once and less than 0.9% held by the top ten. Source material: PBMCs. Receptors were obtained from a female donor in good health and CMV-seronegative. Each CDR3 is given with its conserved first and last residue. The order of the fields is J gene, clone size, D gene, V gene, CDR3 protein, CDR3 DNA. The D gene is left open where the match is weak. Clone sizes are given selectively: once, few, many, or a class where the clone is expanded.

J gene: TRBJ2-7; clone size: NA; D gene: TRBD1; V gene: TRBV14; CDR3 protein: CASSQGQGIYEQYF; CDR3 DNA: TGTGCCAGCAGCCAAGGACAGGGTATCTACGAGCAGTACTTC
J gene: TRBJ1-2; clone size: NA; D gene: NA; V gene: TRBV4-2; CDR3 protein: CASSQEGGYGYTF; CDR3 DNA: TGTGCCAGCAGCCAAGAGGGGGGGTATGGCTACACCTTC
J gene: TRBJ1-5; clone size: NA; D gene: NA; V gene: TRBV29-1; CDR3 protein: CSVGGRNQPQHF; CDR3 DNA: TGCAGCGTCGGCGGGCGGAATCAGCCCCAGCATTTT
J gene: TRBJ2-7; clone size: NA; D gene: NA; V gene: TRBV25-1; CDR3 protein: CASSESYEQYF; CDR3 DNA: TGTGCCAGCAGTGAGTCCTACGAGCAGTACTTC
J gene: TRBJ2-5; clone size: NA; D gene: TRBD1; V gene: TRBV5-1; CDR3 protein: CASSLSGTGDQETQYF; CDR3 DNA: TGCGCCAGCAGCTTGTCCGGGACAGGGGACCAAGAGACCCAGTACTTC
J gene: TRBJ2-1; clone size: NA; D gene: TRBD2; V gene: TRBV7-2; CDR3 protein: CASSLVTSGSEQFF; CDR3 DNA: TGTGCCAGCAGCTTAGTGACTAGCGGTAGTGAGCAGTTCTTC
J gene: TRBJ2-5; clone size: NA; D gene: TRBD2; V gene: TRBV5-1; CDR3 protein: CASSFAPRAGGIETQYF; CDR3 DNA: TGCGCCAGCAGCTTTGCCCCCAGAGCGGGGGGCATCGAGACCCAGTACTTC
J gene: TRBJ2-3; clone size: few; D gene: NA; V gene: TRBV7-7; CDR3 protein: CASSLGEGGTDTQYF; CDR3 DNA: TGTGCTAGCAGCTTAGGGGAAGGAGGGACGGATACGCAGTATTTT
J gene: TRBJ2-7; clone size: NA; D gene: NA; V gene: TRBV7-7; CDR3 protein: CASSLDFGERQYF; CDR3 DNA: TGTGCCAGCAGCTTAGATTTTGGAGAAAGGCAGTACTTC
J gene: TRBJ1-5; clone size: few; D gene: TRBD1; V gene: TRBV6-5; CDR3 protein: CASRPGTGVGQPQHF; CDR3 DNA: TGTGCCAGCAGGCCCGGGACAGGGGTGGGACAGCCCCAGCATTTT
J gene: TRBJ1-2; clone size: NA; D gene: TRBD1; V gene: TRBV30; CDR3 protein: CAWSGIFSTGENYGYTF; CDR3 DNA: TGTGCCTGGAGCGGCATCTTTTCGACAGGGGAGAACTATGGCTACACCTTC
J gene: TRBJ1-3; clone size: NA; D gene: NA; V gene: TRBV19; CDR3 protein: CACKGVDLLSGNTIYF; CDR3 DNA: TGTGCCTGTAAGGGGGTGGACTTACTCTCTGGAAACACCATATATTTT
J gene: TRBJ2-7; clone size: once; D gene: TRBD1; V gene: TRBV27; CDR3 protein: CASRPGTGSSYEQYF; CDR3 DNA: TGTGCCAGCAGACCCGGGACAGGGTCATCCTACGAGCAGTACTTC
J gene: TRBJ2-1; clone size: NA; D gene: TRBD2; V gene: TRBV6-5; CDR3 protein: CASSISGTSALRGVF; CDR3 DNA: TGTGCCAGCAGTATTTCCGGGACTAGCGCCCTCAGGGGGGTCTTC
J gene: TRBJ2-6; clone size: NA; D gene: NA; V gene: TRBV12-1; CDR3 protein: CASSLDSPRANVLTF; CDR3 DNA: TGTGCCAGCAGCTTGGACAGCCCTAGGGCCAACGTCCTGACTTTC
J gene: TRBJ2-1; clone size: NA; D gene: NA; V gene: TRBV5-4; CDR3 protein: CASSLGRGGDNEQFF; CDR3 DNA: TGTGCCAGCAGCTTGGGGCGGGGCGGGGACAATGAGCAGTTCTTC
J gene: TRBJ1-1; clone size: NA; D gene: NA; V gene: TRBV5-6; CDR3 protein: CASSLLGRAANTEAFF; CDR3 DNA: TGTGCCAGCAGCTTATTGGGGAGGGCAGCGAACACTGAAGCTTTCTTT
J gene: TRBJ1-1; clone size: NA; D gene: NA; V gene: TRBV23-1; CDR3 protein: CASSQSGGNFNTEAFF; CDR3 DNA: TGCGCCAGCAGTCAATCGGGCGGGAATTTTAACACTGAAGCTTTCTTT
J gene: TRBJ2-1; clone size: NA; D gene: NA; V gene: TRBV27; CDR3 protein: CASSLNFYNEQFF; CDR3 DNA: TGTGCCAGCAGTTTGAACTTCTACAATGAGCAGTTCTTC
J gene: TRBJ2-7; clone size: once; D gene: TRBD1; V gene: TRBV7-8; CDR3 protein: CASSLASLDRGYEQYF; CDR3 DNA: TGTGCCAGCAGCTTAGCGTCTCTAGACAGGGGCTACGAGCAGTACTTC
J gene: TRBJ1-1; clone size: NA; D gene: TRBD1; V gene: TRBV6-1; CDR3 protein: CASRLDRGGYGAFF; CDR3 DNA: TGTGCCAGCAGGTTAGACAGGGGCGGGTATGGCGCTTTCTTT
J gene: TRBJ1-2; clone size: few; D gene: TRBD1; V gene: TRBV5-1; CDR3 protein: CASSNTGGYGYTF; CDR3 DNA: TGCGCCAGCAGCAACACAGGGGGCTATGGCTACACCTTC
J gene: TRBJ2-6; clone size: NA; D gene: TRBD1; V gene: TRBV19; CDR3 protein: CASSWGQGSSGANVLTF; CDR3 DNA: TGTGCCAGTAGTTGGGGACAGGGAAGCTCTGGGGCCAACGTCCTGACTTTC
J gene: TRBJ2-5; clone size: NA; D gene: TRBD1; V gene: TRBV5-1; CDR3 protein: CASSFGDRGRRETQYF; CDR3 DNA: TGCGCCAGCAGCTTCGGCGACAGGGGGCGTAGGGAGACCCAGTACTTC
J gene: TRBJ2-7; clone size: NA; D gene: NA; V gene: TRBV28; CDR3 protein: CASGRTDSYEQYF; CDR3 DNA: TGTGCCAGCGGACGGACAGACTCCTACGAGCAGTACTTC
J gene: TRBJ1-1; clone size: NA; D gene: TRBD1; V gene: TRBV10-3; CDR3 protein: CAISESGGAIRAFF; CDR3 DNA: TGTGCCATCAGTGAGTCAGGGGGCGCGATTAGGGCTTTCTTT
J gene: TRBJ2-7; clone size: NA; D gene: NA; V gene: TRBV7-2; CDR3 protein: CASSLEEGASYEQYF; CDR3 DNA: TGTGCCAGCAGCTTAGAGGAAGGGGCCTCCTACGAGCAGTACTTC
J gene: TRBJ2-7; clone size: NA; D gene: TRBD2; V gene: TRBV6-6; CDR3 protein: CASRGTSGGGYEQYF; CDR3 DNA: TGTGCCAGCAGGGGGACTAGCGGGGGGGGGTACGAGCAGTACTTC
J gene: TRBJ2-7; clone size: NA; D gene: NA; V gene: TRBV23-1; CDR3 protein: CASSQRPGVMGYEQYF; CDR3 DNA: TGCGCCAGCAGCCAACGGCCAGGGGTGATGGGCTACGAGCAGTACTTC
J gene: TRBJ2-3; clone size: NA; D gene: TRBD2; V gene: TRBV9; CDR3 protein: CASSVLPAGGVTDTQYF; CDR3 DNA: TGTGCCAGCAGCGTACTCCCCGCGGGGGGGGTCACAGATACGCAGTATTTT
J gene: TRBJ1-2; clone size: NA; D gene: TRBD1; V gene: TRBV27; CDR3 protein: CASRQTGGYGYTF; CDR3 DNA: TGTGCCAGCAGACAGACAGGGGGGTATGGCTACACCTTC
J gene: TRBJ1-2; clone size: NA; D gene: TRBD1; V gene: TRBV19; CDR3 protein: CASSTTPWTGANYGYTF; CDR3 DNA: TGTGCCAGTAGTACCACCCCATGGACAGGGGCCAACTATGGCTACACCTTC
J gene: TRBJ2-1; clone size: once; D gene: TRBD2; V gene: TRBV11-2; CDR3 protein: CASSSSTGTRTPYNEQFF; CDR3 DNA: TGTGCCAGCAGCTCGAGTACCGGGACTAGAACCCCTTACAATGAGCAGTTCTTC
J gene: TRBJ1-2; clone size: once; D gene: TRBD1; V gene: TRBV6-5; CDR3 protein: CASSYDSPGGIYGYTF; CDR3 DNA: TGTGCCAGCAGTTACGATAGTCCAGGGGGCATATATGGCTACACCTTC
J gene: TRBJ1-3; clone size: NA; D gene: NA; V gene: TRBV7-2; CDR3 protein: CASRSDRSGNTIYF; CDR3 DNA: TGTGCCAGCAGGTCAGACAGGTCCGGAAACACCATATATTTT
J gene: TRBJ2-1; clone size: few; D gene: TRBD2; V gene: TRBV10-3; CDR3 protein: CAISEVGSGLNNEQFF; CDR3 DNA: TGTGCCATCAGTGAGGTTGGTAGCGGGTTAAACAATGAGCAGTTCTTC
J gene: TRBJ2-5; clone size: few; D gene: TRBD2; V gene: TRBV6-5; CDR3 protein: CASSTAGLAGETQYF; CDR3 DNA: TGTGCCAGCAGTACTGCCGGACTAGCGGGAGAGACCCAGTACTTC
J gene: TRBJ2-3; clone size: NA; D gene: NA; V gene: TRBV4-3; CDR3 protein: CASSQDFASRTTDTQYF; CDR3 DNA: TGCGCCAGCAGCCAAGATTTCGCTAGCAGAACTACAGATACGCAGTATTTT
J gene: TRBJ2-2; clone size: once; D gene: NA; V gene: TRBV2; CDR3 protein: CASTAGPFGTGELFF; CDR3 DNA: TGTGCCAGCACCGCGGGGCCCTTCGGGACCGGGGAGCTGTTTTTT
J gene: TRBJ2-5; clone size: NA; D gene: NA; V gene: TRBV27; CDR3 protein: CASSGSDRETQYF; CDR3 DNA: TGTGCCAGCAGCGGAAGCGATCGAGAGACCCAGTACTTC
J gene: TRBJ2-5; clone size: NA; D gene: NA; V gene: TRBV7-2; CDR3 protein: CASSLGARETQYF; CDR3 DNA: TGTGCCAGCAGCTTAGGAGCCAGGGAGACCCAGTACTTC
J gene: TRBJ2-7; clone size: NA; D gene: TRBD2; V gene: TRBV9; CDR3 protein: CASSAGGQSNEQYF; CDR3 DNA: TGTGCCAGCAGCGCGGGAGGGCAGTCCAACGAGCAGTACTTC
J gene: TRBJ1-6; clone size: NA; D gene: TRBD1; V gene: TRBV2; CDR3 protein: CASREQTGLYSPLHF; CDR3 DNA: TGTGCCAGCAGAGAGCAGACAGGGTTATATTCACCCCTCCACTTT
J gene: TRBJ2-1; clone size: NA; D gene: NA; V gene: TRBV30; CDR3 protein: CAWSVRGVVQFF; CDR3 DNA: TGTGCCTGGAGTGTACGGGGTGTGGTACAGTTCTTC
J gene: TRBJ1-2; clone size: NA; D gene: NA; V gene: TRBV19; CDR3 protein: CASSMWGPAVRGGGYTF; CDR3 DNA: TGTGCCAGTAGTATGTGGGGACCGGCAGTTCGGGGAGGTGGCTACACCTTC
J gene: TRBJ2-7; clone size: NA; D gene: NA; V gene: TRBV18; CDR3 protein: CASSPDYRGGEQYF; CDR3 DNA: TGTGCCAGCTCTCCTGACTACAGGGGAGGCGAGCAGTACTTC
J gene: TRBJ2-2; clone size: NA; D gene: TRBD1; V gene: TRBV18; CDR3 protein: CASSPDRVTGELFF; CDR3 DNA: TGTGCCAGCTCACCCGACAGGGTCACCGGGGAGCTGTTTTTT
J gene: TRBJ1-2; clone size: NA; D gene: TRBD1; V gene: TRBV7-9; CDR3 protein: CASSSPHRDRVFDYGYTF; CDR3 DNA: TGTGCCAGCAGCTCCCCTCACCGGGACAGGGTATTCGACTATGGCTACACCTTC
J gene: TRBJ2-1; clone size: NA; D gene: TRBD2; V gene: TRBV7-2; CDR3 protein: CASSFSGRAHEQFF; CDR3 DNA: TGTGCCAGCAGCTTTAGCGGGAGGGCCCATGAGCAGTTCTTC
J gene: TRBJ1-1; clone size: once; D gene: NA; V gene: TRBV28; CDR3 protein: CASSLASTGNTEAFF; CDR3 DNA: TGTGCCAGCAGTTTAGCCTCGACGGGGAACACTGAAGCTTTCTTT
J gene: TRBJ1-6; clone size: NA; D gene: NA; V gene: TRBV6-5; CDR3 protein: CASSYQQGVPLHF; CDR3 DNA: TGTGCCAGCAGTTACCAGCAGGGTGTACCCCTCCACTTT
J gene: TRBJ2-7; clone size: NA; D gene: NA; V gene: TRBV28; CDR3 protein: CASSSKPERGQYF; CDR3 DNA: TGTGCCAGCAGCTCTAAACCCGAAAGGGGACAGTACTTC
J gene: TRBJ2-2; clone size: NA; D gene: TRBD2; V gene: TRBV9; CDR3 protein: CASSVGSNSGASGELFF; CDR3 DNA: TGTGCCAGCAGCGTAGGGTCCAATAGCGGGGCGTCGGGGGAGCTGTTTTTT
J gene: TRBJ2-7; clone size: few; D gene: NA; V gene: TRBV19; CDR3 protein: CASSIVGERSYEQYF; CDR3 DNA: TGTGCCAGTAGTATCGTGGGAGAGCGCTCCTACGAGCAGTACTTC
J gene: TRBJ2-3; clone size: NA; D gene: NA; V gene: TRBV6-5; CDR3 protein: CASSYSPLYSTDTQYF; CDR3 DNA: TGTGCCAGCAGTTACTCGCCTCTCTACTCAACAGATACGCAGTATTTT
J gene: TRBJ2-3; clone size: NA; D gene: NA; V gene: TRBV6-4; CDR3 protein: CASSSQGTDTQYF; CDR3 DNA: TGTGCCAGCAGCTCACAGGGAACAGATACGCAGTATTTT
J gene: TRBJ1-3; clone size: NA; D gene: TRBD1; V gene: TRBV7-9; CDR3 protein: CASSWVRDSLNSGNTIYF; CDR3 DNA: TGTGCCAGCAGCTGGGTAAGGGACAGCCTTAACTCTGGAAACACCATATATTTT
J gene: TRBJ1-1; clone size: NA; D gene: NA; V gene: TRBV30; CDR3 protein: CAWSGLLGGDRYLNTEAFF; CDR3 DNA: TGTGCCTGGAGTGGTCTGTTAGGAGGGGATAGATACTTGAACACTGAAGCTTTCTTT
J gene: TRBJ2-2; clone size: once; D gene: NA; V gene: TRBV27; CDR3 protein: CASRKETDTGELFF; CDR3 DNA: TGTGCCAGCAGGAAAGAAACTGACACCGGGGAGCTGTTTTTT